This T cell receptor (beta chain) emerged from a study of T cells after yellow fever vaccination. The V end lost 0 bases, the J end lost 7 bases, and 17 bases lay between the germline ends. The CDR3 length is 16 residues. Per germline, CDR1 SGHRS and CDR2 YFSETQ. TCRdb used MiXCR to reprocess the 5' RACE reads, holding one entry per CDR3 protein. The profile shows around 550,000 distinct CDR3 sequences, roughly 19% of them singletons. The origin of this receptor is a man aged 25-40 years who received the YFV17D yellow fever vaccine. The chain links TRBV5-1 to TRBJ1-5, with D possibly being TRBD1 (6 bases). The sample was PBMCs, taken 15 days after the yellow fever booster vaccination. CDR3: CASSLGTGQSKQPQHF. For the CDR3, the DNA is TGCGCCAGCAGCTTGGGTACAGGGCAAAGTAAGCAGCCCCAGCATTTT.